A selection of T cell receptor beta chains follows, all from one sample in a study of T cells in localized non-small cell lung cancer. Here immunoSEQ multiplex PCR was the method, and the copy in TCRdb shows in-frame clones only, minus some. Among fewer than 95,000 clones, approximately 90% were seen once, and the ten largest hold 4.1%. The sample here was PBMCs, taken before any cancer treatment. These receptors originate from a woman between 35 and 75 years old with stage II squamous cell lung carcinoma. The CDR3 runs from the conserved cysteine through the conserved F or W. Each record gives: V gene, D gene, J gene, CDR3 protein. D genes are given only for firm matches.

V gene: TRBV28
D gene: .
J gene: TRBJ1-1
CDR3 protein: CASSLYMSNTEAFF

V gene: TRBV5-1
D gene: .
J gene: TRBJ2-2
CDR3 protein: CASSLAGRGTGELFF

V gene: TRBV29-1
D gene: TRBD1
J gene: TRBJ2-4
CDR3 protein: CSVAGTGESGNIQYF

V gene: TRBV18
D gene: .
J gene: TRBJ2-1
CDR3 protein: CASSPPVGNEQFF

V gene: TRBV6-5
D gene: TRBD1
J gene: TRBJ2-1
CDR3 protein: CASSYQDRVNEQFF

V gene: TRBV5-1
D gene: .
J gene: TRBJ1-1
CDR3 protein: CASSSALNTEAFF

V gene: TRBV5-1
D gene: TRBD1
J gene: TRBJ2-2
CDR3 protein: CASSLDRANTGELFF

V gene: TRBV7-9
D gene: .
J gene: TRBJ1-4
CDR3 protein: CASSSPEGGEKLFF

V gene: TRBV2
D gene: .
J gene: TRBJ1-4
CDR3 protein: CASTMRGAWEKLFF

V gene: TRBV18
D gene: TRBD1
J gene: TRBJ1-4
CDR3 protein: CASSLQGGEKLFF

V gene: TRBV6-1
D gene: .
J gene: TRBJ1-6
CDR3 protein: CASIRAVADESPLHF

V gene: TRBV11-2
D gene: TRBD2
J gene: TRBJ2-1
CDR3 protein: CASSPERTSGSNEQFF

V gene: TRBV16
D gene: .
J gene: TRBJ1-5
CDR3 protein: CASSNTGTHSNQPQHF

V gene: TRBV6-1
D gene: .
J gene: TRBJ1-1
CDR3 protein: CASSARGANTEAFF

V gene: TRBV6-5
D gene: TRBD2
J gene: TRBJ2-7
CDR3 protein: CASSYGAGGYEQYF